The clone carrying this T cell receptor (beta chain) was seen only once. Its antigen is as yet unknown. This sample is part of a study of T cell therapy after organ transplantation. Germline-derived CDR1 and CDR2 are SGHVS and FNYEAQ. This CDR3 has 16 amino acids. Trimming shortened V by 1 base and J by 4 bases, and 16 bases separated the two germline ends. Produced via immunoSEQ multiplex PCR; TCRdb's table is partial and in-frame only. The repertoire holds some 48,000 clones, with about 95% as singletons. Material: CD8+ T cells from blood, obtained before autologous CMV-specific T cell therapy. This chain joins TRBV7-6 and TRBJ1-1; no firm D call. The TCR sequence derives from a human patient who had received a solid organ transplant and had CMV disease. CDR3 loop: CASSLVSAGQGTEAFF. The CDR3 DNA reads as TGTGCCAGCAGCTTAGTGTCGGCAGGTCAAGGCACTGAAGCTTTCTTT. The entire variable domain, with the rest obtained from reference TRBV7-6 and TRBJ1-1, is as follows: GAGVSQSPRYKVTKRGQDVALRCDPISGHVSLYWYRQALGQGPEFLTYFNYEAQQDKSGLPNDRFSAERPEGSISTLTIQRTEQRDSAMYRCASSLVSAGQGTEAFFGQGTRLTVV.